Included here is one T cell receptor (beta chain) sequence, with context. The data were obtained in a study of blood T cell repertoires in COVID-19. The germline V gene has CDR1 SGDLS and CDR2 YYNGEE. V lost 3 bases and J 8 bases, leaving 11 bases between the germline ends. The CDR3 runs to 12 residues. The table came from immunoSEQ multiplex PCR; TCRdb's copy has only in-frame clones and leaves some out. In the table there are under 200,000 clones, 70% to 90% of which are singletons. The sequencing sample was made of peripheral blood. The genes are TRBV9 and TRBJ1-2; D is undetermined. The source is a man in his forties with acute or convalescent COVID-19. The CDR3 loop is CASSAQSAGYTF. The CDR3 nucleotides are TGTGCCAGCAGCGCCCAGAGCGCCGGCTACACCTTC.